This T cell receptor (beta chain) derives from a study of shared clonotypes between healthy human individuals. General study findings and limits: Tissues were not sampled, only blood, and their repertoires likely differ. Rarefaction curves obtained for sorted subsets showed sequencing incomplete despite large depth. Clonotype sharing across donors was expected to vary with sequencing depth.

Regarding this clone: Its antigen is currently unknown.

V lost 0 bases and J 0 bases, leaving 20 bases between the germline ends. The CDR3 has 19 residues. Germline CDR1 and CDR2: MNHEY and SMNVEV (reference sequence). In the original workflow: Filtering differed since immunoSEQ provided only junctions, with no quality scores. Here immunoSEQ multiplex PCR was the method, and the copy in TCRdb shows in-frame clones only, minus some. V, J and clone size are those of that table, while D and trimming were read from the DNA. This sample has more than 600,000 clones; around 90% occur once, and the top ten carry about 24%. Selected positively for CCR7 and CD45RO-negative, naive CD8 cells excluded terminally differentiated effector memory CD45RA+ cells.

This chain uses TRBV27 with TRBJ1-2, with D possibly being TRBD1 (6 bases). Sequencing was done on a sample of naive CD8+ T cells sorted from blood. The receptor was derived from a man aged 30 to 45 in good health. The CDR3 DNA sequence: TGTGCCAGCAGTTTATCGTGGGGGGGCTCAACTAGAGCTAACTATGGCTACACCTTC. Protein product: CASSLSWGGSTRANYGYTF.